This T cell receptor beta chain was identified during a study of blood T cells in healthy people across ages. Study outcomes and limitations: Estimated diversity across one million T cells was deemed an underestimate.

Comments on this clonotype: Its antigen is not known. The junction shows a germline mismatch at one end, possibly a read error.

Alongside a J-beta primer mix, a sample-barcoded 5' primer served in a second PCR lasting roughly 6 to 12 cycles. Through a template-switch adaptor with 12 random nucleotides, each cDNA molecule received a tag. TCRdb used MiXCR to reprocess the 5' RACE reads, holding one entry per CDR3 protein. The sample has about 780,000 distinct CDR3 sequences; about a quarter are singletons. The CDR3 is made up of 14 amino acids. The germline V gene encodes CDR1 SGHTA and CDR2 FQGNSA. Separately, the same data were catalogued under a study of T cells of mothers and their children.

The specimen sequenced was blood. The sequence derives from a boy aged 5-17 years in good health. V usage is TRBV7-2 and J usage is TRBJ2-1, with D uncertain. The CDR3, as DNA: TGTGACAGCAGCTTATCTAGACCCGCTGGTGAGCAGTTCTTC. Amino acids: CDSSLSRPAGEQFF.